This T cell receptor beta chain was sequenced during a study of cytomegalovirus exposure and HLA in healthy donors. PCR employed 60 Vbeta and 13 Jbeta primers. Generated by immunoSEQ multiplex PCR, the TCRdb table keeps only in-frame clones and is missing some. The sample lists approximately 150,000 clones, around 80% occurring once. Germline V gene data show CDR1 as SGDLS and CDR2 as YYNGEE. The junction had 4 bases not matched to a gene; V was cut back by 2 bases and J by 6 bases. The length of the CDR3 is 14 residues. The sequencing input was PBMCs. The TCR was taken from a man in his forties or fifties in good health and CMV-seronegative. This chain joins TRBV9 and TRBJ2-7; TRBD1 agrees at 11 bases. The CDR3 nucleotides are TGTGCCAGCAGCGTGCCGGGACAGGGGGGCGAGCAGTACTTC. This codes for CASSVPGQGGEQYF.